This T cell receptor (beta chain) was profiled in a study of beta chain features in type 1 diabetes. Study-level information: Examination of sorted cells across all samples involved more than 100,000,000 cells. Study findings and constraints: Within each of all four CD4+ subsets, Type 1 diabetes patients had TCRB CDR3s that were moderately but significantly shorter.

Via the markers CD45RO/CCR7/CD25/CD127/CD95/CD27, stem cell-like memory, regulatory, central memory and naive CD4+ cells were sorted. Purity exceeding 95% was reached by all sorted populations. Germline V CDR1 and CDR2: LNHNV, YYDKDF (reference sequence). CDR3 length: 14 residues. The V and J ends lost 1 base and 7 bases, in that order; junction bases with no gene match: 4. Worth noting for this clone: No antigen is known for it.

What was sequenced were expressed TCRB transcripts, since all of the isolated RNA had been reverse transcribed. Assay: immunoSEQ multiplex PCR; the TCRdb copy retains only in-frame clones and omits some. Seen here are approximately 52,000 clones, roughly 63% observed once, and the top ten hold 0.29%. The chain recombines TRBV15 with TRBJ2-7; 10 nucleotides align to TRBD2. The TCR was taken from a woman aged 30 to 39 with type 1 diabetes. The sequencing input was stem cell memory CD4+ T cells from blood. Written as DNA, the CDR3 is TGTGCCACCAGCAGAGGTTCTAGCGGGAGTGAGCAGTACTTC. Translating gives CATSRGSSGSEQYF.